Sequencing of this TCR beta chain was carried out in a study of cytomegalovirus exposure and HLA in healthy donors. Study observations and caveats: A later analysis found TCR association rates differed by HLA locus, highest for DRB1 and lowest for HLA-C. Association of 16,951 TCR beta sequences with HLA alleles was found at 0.05 false discovery rate in a later analysis.

Germline CDR1 and CDR2: SNHLY and FYNNEI. CDR3 size: 15 residues. V dropped 3 bases and J dropped 5 bases, with 13 bases sitting between them. The PCR was carried out with 60 Vbeta primers and 13 Jbeta primers. Original processing methods: Later, 65 million to 85 million unique TCR beta chains were counted in an analysis, and roughly 11 million of them were shared. Assay used: immunoSEQ multiplex PCR; TCRdb lists only in-frame clones, some missing. For V, J and clone size, that table is used; D and trimming come from the DNA. The sample includes more than 80,000 clones, 64% seen only once; the top ten take roughly 3%. Comments on this clone: Its antigen is not identified.

The clonotype comes from a man aged 55 to 70 in good health and CMV-seronegative. Sequencing was performed on PBMCs. V and J are TRBV2 and TRBJ2-2, with a tentative D call TRBD2 (6 bases). CDR3 coding DNA: TGTGCCAGCAGTGAGACGGGAGCTGAGACCGGGGAGCTGTTTTTT. The encoded protein is CASSETGAETGELFF.